The clone carrying this T cell receptor (beta chain) was seen repeatedly, ten times or more. Antigen specificity is unknown. The sample comes from a study of identical twins. Whole-study results and caveats: The more abundant beta clonotypes in cord blood had fewer insertions, and memory repertoires did not show this. Models predicted too little out-of-frame TCR alpha sharing in monozygotic twins.

A universal primer binding site was introduced by template switching. The final cDNA contained unique molecular identifiers. TCRdb fed the 5' RACE reads into MiXCR, producing one record per CDR3 protein. Seen here are about 390,000 distinct CDR3 sequences, roughly 9% observed once, and the top ten hold approximately 8.9%. The germline gives CDR1 SNHLY, CDR2 FYNNEI. Deletions cut 9 bases from V and 3 bases from J, with 12 bases between. The CDR3 totals 13 residues. This receptor was taken from a woman between 50 and 59 years old in good health. J is TRBJ2-4 and V is TRBV2; perhaps TRBD1 as D (6 bases). Sequencing input: naive T cells sorted from blood. In DNA, the CDR3 is TGTGCCAGACAGGGCAGGGGCAAAAACATTCAGTACTTC. This sequence encodes CARQGRGKNIQYF.